This TCR beta chain was sequenced during a study of T-cell reconstitution after alpha-beta-depleted transplantation in children. At least ten counts were recorded for this clonotype. Preparation of the TCRbeta library involved a method that used unique molecular identifiers. In TCRdb, the PCR reads were re-called with MiXCR into one record per CDR3 protein. The table lists hundreds of thousands of distinct CDR3 sequences, 12% of them singletons. The CDR3 is made up of 15 amino acids. Germline V lookup: CDR1 MDHEN, CDR2 SYDVKM. V dropped 1 base and J dropped 1 base, with 10 bases sitting between them. The sequence came from a human donor who donated a stem cell graft to a child with acute lymphoblastic leukemia. The sample in question was PBMCs from the stem cell graft donor, obtained from the stem cell graft. The rearrangement links TRBV28 to TRBJ2-5; no clear D gene. The CDR3 loop reads CASSLSAAVQETQYF. The CDR3 bases are TGTGCCAGCAGTTTATCGGCAGCCGTCCAAGAGACCCAGTACTTC.